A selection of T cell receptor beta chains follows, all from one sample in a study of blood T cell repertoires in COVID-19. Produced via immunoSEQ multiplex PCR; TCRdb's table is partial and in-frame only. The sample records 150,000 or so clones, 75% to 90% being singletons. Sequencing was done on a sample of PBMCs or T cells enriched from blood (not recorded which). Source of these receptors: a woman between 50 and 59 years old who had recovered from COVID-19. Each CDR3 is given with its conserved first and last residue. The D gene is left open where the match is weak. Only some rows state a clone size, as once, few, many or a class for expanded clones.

CASSYGSAGGEGYTF	TGTGCCAGCAGTTATGGTTCAGCGGGGGGCGAAGGCTACACCTTC	NA	NA	TRBV6-5	TRBJ1-2
CASSEPGNQPQHF	TGTGCCAGCAGTGAACCAGGCAATCAGCCCCAGCATTTT	NA	NA	TRBV25-1	TRBJ1-5
CASSLDRGYTF	TGTGCCAGCAGCTTAGATCGGGGCTACACCTTC	NA	NA	TRBV11-2	TRBJ1-2
CASSIDRTGLPWTQYF	TGTGCCAGTAGTATTGACCGGACAGGGTTACCGTGGACCCAGTACTTC	TRBD1	NA	TRBV19	TRBJ2-5
CASSLFTRETQYF	TGCGCCAGCAGCTTGTTCACACGTGAGACCCAGTACTTC	NA	NA	TRBV5-1	TRBJ2-5
CASSQDFADTQYF	TGTGCCAGCAGCCAAGATTTCGCAGATACGCAGTATTTT	NA	NA	TRBV3-1/TRBV3-2	TRBJ2-3
CASSPVILSSGNTIYF	TGTGCCAGCTCACCAGTGATCCTGAGCTCTGGAAACACCATATATTTT	NA	NA	TRBV18	TRBJ1-3
CASRGGEAFF	TGTGCCAGCCGCGGGGGTGAAGCTTTCTTT	NA	NA	TRBV12-3/TRBV12-4	TRBJ1-1
CATSRDSDRQETQYF	TGTGCCACCAGCAGAGATTCGGACAGACAAGAGACCCAGTACTTC	NA	NA	TRBV15	TRBJ2-5
CAISAGDSSYQETQYF	TGTGCCATCAGTGCGGGGGACAGTTCGTACCAAGAGACCCAGTACTTC	NA	NA	TRBV10-3	TRBJ2-5
CASRQGAKTQYF	TGTGCCAGCAGACAGGGGGCGAAGACCCAGTACTTC	TRBD1	NA	TRBV28	TRBJ2-5
CASRQSAETQYF	TGTGCCAGCAGACAGTCAGCAGAGACCCAGTACTTC	NA	NA	TRBV12-3/TRBV12-4	TRBJ2-5
CATSSFFGSPLHF	TGTGCCACCAGCAGCTTTTTCGGTTCACCCCTCCACTTT	NA	NA	TRBV15	TRBJ1-6
CASSQPRTGHNEQFF	TGTGCCAGCAGTCAACCTAGGACAGGGCACAATGAGCAGTTCTTC	TRBD1	NA	TRBV6-2/TRBV6-3	TRBJ2-1
CASSLGRRGDGYTF	TGCGCCAGCAGCTTGGGGCGAAGGGGCGATGGCTACACCTTC	NA	NA	TRBV5-1	TRBJ1-2
CASSSGGAVEAFF	TGTGCCAGCAGCTCCGGTGGGGCCGTTGAAGCTTTCTTT	NA	NA	TRBV7-3	TRBJ1-1
CASSQIGQTPSNEQFF	TGTGCCAGCAGCCAAATAGGACAGACTCCAAGCAATGAGCAGTTCTTC	NA	NA	TRBV7-2	TRBJ2-1
CASSYGGRYTEAFF	TGTGCCAGCAGTTACGGGGGCCGGTACACTGAAGCTTTCTTT	NA	NA	TRBV6-5	TRBJ1-1
CASSVDLKSPLHF	TGTGCCAGCAGCGTAGATCTAAAGTCACCCCTCCACTTT	NA	NA	TRBV9	TRBJ1-6
CASSLGGQIYGYTF	TGTGCCAGCAGCTTGGGGGGGCAAATCTATGGCTACACCTTC	NA	NA	TRBV7-9	TRBJ1-2
CASSWGVLAGFTDTQYF	TGTGCCAGCAGCTGGGGGGTACTAGCGGGCTTCACAGATACGCAGTATTTT	TRBD2	NA	TRBV11-3	TRBJ2-3
CASSLGSFDLGGTQHF	TGTGCCAGCAGTTTAGGATCATTTGACTTGGGAGGGACCCAGCATTTT	NA	once	TRBV28	TRBJ1-5
CASSLAGQGNQPQHF	TGTGCCAGCAGCTTAGCGGGACAGGGGAATCAGCCCCAGCATTTT	TRBD1	NA	TRBV7-2	TRBJ1-5
CASSLRLAGGRETQYF	TGTGCCAGCAGTTTACGGCTAGCGGGGGGGCGAGAGACCCAGTACTTC	TRBD2	NA	TRBV27	TRBJ2-5
CAISAVLNEKLFF	TGTGCCATCAGTGCAGTTCTCAATGAAAAACTGTTTTTT	NA	NA	TRBV10-3	TRBJ1-4
CASCIQDRAENSPLHF	TGTGCCAGCTGCATACAAGACAGGGCGGAAAATTCACCCCTCCACTTT	NA	many	TRBV21-1	TRBJ1-6
CASRSGGSGQTEAFF	TGTGCCAGCAGGTCAGGGGGGTCGGGGCAAACTGAAGCTTTCTTT	TRBD1	NA	TRBV27	TRBJ1-1
CSVELPSGANVLTF	TGCAGCGTTGAACTCCCCTCTGGGGCCAACGTCCTGACTTTC	NA	NA	TRBV29-1	TRBJ2-6
CASSSGGETQYF	TGTGCCAGCAGCTCCGGAGGAGAGACCCAGTACTTC	NA	NA	TRBV12-3/TRBV12-4	TRBJ2-5
CASSFSGGTEAFF	TGTGCCAGCAGTTTTTCGGGGGGGACTGAAGCTTTCTTT	NA	NA	TRBV28	TRBJ1-1
CASSLGGVTTNEKLFF	TGCGCCAGCAGCTTGGGCGGGGTTACAACTAATGAAAAACTGTTTTTT	NA	NA	TRBV5-1	TRBJ1-4
CASSLDLRGTEAFF	TGTGCCAGCAGCTTAGATCTAAGGGGCACTGAAGCTTTCTTT	NA	NA	TRBV11-2	TRBJ1-1
CARGGTEAFF	TGTGCCAGAGGGGGCACTGAAGCTTTCTTT	NA	NA	TRBV30	TRBJ1-1